Each of the 3 T cell receptor beta chains below was sequenced from the same sample in a study of cytomegalovirus exposure and HLA in healthy donors. The PCR used 60 Vbeta and 13 Jbeta primers. The repertoire was sequenced with immunoSEQ multiplex PCR; TCRdb's copy has only in-frame clones and lacks some. This sample's table has 200,000 to 250,000 clones. The sequencing input was PBMCs. Source of these receptors: a girl aged 2 to 9 in good health and CMV-seropositive.

The rearrangement uses TRBV6-5 and TRBJ2-2; 9 nucleotides agree with TRBD1. The germline CDR1 and CDR2 sequences are MNHEY and SVGAGI. The CDR3 contains 14 residues. Trimming cost V 4 bases and J 3 bases; bases outside gene matches: 0. The CDR3 DNA follows: TGTGCCAGCAGTTGGGACAGGGACACCGGGGAGCTGTTTTTT. Amino acid sequence: CASSWDRDTGELFF.

The V gene is TRBV19, the J gene TRBJ2-3; no reliable D call. The germline gives CDR1 LNHDA, CDR2 SQIVND (reference sequence). CDR3 length equals 13 residues. The ends were cut back, 3 bases at V and 1 base at J, with 5 bases in the middle. The CDR3 spells CASSITGTDTQYF. CDR3 DNA sequence: TGTGCCAGTAGTATCACAGGCACAGATACGCAGTATTTT. The full variable domain, rest sourced from reference TRBV19 and TRBJ2-3, is DGGITQSPKYLFRKEGQNVTLSCEQNLNHDAMYWYRQDPGQGLRLIYYSQIVNDFQKGDIAEGYSVSREKKESFPLTVTSAQKNPTAFYLCASSITGTDTQYFGPGTRLTVL.

V and J are TRBV7-8 and TRBJ1-3, with D uncertain. V lost 4 bases and J 0 bases, leaving 10 bases between the germline ends. Germline CDR1 SGHVS, CDR2 FQNEAQ. The CDR3 is 15 residues long. CDR3 bases: TGTGCCAGCAGCTCGGACGGGAGCTCTGGAAACACCATATATTTT. Its translation: CASSSDGSSGNTIYF.